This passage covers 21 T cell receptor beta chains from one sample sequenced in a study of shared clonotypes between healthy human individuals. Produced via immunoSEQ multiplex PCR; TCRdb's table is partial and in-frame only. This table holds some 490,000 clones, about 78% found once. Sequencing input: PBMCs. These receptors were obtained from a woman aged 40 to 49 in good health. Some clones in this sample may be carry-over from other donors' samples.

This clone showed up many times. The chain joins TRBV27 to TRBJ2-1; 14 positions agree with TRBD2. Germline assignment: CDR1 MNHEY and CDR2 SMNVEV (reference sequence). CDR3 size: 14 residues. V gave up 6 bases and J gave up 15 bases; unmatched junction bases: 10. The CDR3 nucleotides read TGTGCCAGCAGAGCCGGGACTAGCGGGAGACGGCGGTTCTTC. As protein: CASRAGTSGRRRFF.

The CDR3 sequence: CASSEAPLVAGASYEQYF. In DNA form, the CDR3 reads TGTGCCAGCAGTGAAGCCCCGCTGGTAGCGGGAGCCTCCTACGAGCAGTACTTC. The chain joins TRBV6-1 to TRBJ2-7, with 9 positions matching TRBD2. Germline CDR1 is MNHNS and CDR2 is SASEGT. V was pared by 0 bases and J by 0 bases, with 9 bases of the junction left unmatched. This CDR3 is 18 amino acids long.

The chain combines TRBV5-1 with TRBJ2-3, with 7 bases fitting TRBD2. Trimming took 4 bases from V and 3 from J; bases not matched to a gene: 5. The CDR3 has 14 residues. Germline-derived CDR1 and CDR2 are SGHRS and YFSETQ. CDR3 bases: TGCGCCAGCAGCAGCGGGACGGCTACAGATACGCAGTATTTT. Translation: CASSSGTATDTQYF.

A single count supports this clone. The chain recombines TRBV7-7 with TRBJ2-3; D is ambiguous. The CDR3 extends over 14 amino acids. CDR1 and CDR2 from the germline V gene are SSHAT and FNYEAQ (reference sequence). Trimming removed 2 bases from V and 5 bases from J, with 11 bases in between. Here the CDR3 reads CASSLSRTQDTQYF. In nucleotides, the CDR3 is TGTGCCAGCAGCTTATCGAGGACCCAAGATACGCAGTATTTT.

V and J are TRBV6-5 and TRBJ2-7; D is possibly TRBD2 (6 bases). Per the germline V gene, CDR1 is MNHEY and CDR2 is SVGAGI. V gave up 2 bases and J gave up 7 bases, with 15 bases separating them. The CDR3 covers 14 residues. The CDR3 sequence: CASSYGTGLSEQYF. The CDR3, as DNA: TGTGCCAGCAGTTACGGGACTGGCCTCTCGGAGCAGTACTTC.

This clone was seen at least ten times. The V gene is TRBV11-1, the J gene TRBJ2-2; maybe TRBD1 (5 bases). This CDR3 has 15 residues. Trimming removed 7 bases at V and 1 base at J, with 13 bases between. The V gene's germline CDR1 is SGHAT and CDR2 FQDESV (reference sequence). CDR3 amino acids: CASTWGLGNTGELFF. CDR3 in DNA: TGTGCCAGCACGTGGGGCCTAGGGAACACCGGGGAGCTGTTTTTT.

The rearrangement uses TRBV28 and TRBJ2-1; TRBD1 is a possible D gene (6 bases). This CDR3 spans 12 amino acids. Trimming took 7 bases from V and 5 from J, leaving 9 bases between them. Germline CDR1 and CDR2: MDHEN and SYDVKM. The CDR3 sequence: CASTGAHNEQFF. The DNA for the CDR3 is TGTGCCAGCACAGGGGCCCACAATGAGCAGTTCTTC.

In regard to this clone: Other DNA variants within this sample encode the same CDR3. The CDR3 DNA sequence: TGTGCCTGGAGTCTGGCTAGCCATCGGGGCACCGGGGAGCTGTTTTTT. It specifies CAWSLASHRGTGELFF. The rearrangement uses TRBV30 and TRBJ2-2; D might be TRBD2 (5 bases). V lost 2 bases and J 4 bases, leaving 17 bases between the germline ends. CDR3 length equals 16 residues. Germline values: CDR1 GTSNPN, CDR2 SVGIG (reference sequence).

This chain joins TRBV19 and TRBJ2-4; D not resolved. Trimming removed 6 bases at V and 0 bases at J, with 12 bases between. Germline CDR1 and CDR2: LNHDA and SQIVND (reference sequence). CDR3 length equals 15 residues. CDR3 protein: CASSSEVLAKNIQYF. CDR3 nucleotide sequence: TGTGCCAGTAGCTCCGAGGTACTAGCCAAAAACATTCAGTACTTC.

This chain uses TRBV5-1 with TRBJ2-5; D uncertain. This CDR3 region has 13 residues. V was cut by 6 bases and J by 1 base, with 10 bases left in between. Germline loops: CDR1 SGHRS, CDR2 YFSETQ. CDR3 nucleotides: TGCGCCAGCACCATTAGACCCCAAGAGACCCAGTACTTC. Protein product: CASTIRPQETQYF.

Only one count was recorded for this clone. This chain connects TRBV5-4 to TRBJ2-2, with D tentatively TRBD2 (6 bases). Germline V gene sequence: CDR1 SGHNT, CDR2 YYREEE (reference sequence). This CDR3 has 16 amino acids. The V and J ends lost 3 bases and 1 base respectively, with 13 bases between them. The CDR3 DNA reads TGTGCCAGCAGCTCGGCCGGGAGCCAGAACACCGGGGAGCTGTTTTTT. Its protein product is CASSSAGSQNTGELFF.

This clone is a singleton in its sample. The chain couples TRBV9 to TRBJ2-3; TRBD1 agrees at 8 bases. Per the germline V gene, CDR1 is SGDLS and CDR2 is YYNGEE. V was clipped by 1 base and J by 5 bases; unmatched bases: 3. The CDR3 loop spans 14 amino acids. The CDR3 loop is CASSVKQGVDTQYF. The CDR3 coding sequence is TGTGCCAGCAGCGTAAAACAGGGGGTAGATACGCAGTATTTT.

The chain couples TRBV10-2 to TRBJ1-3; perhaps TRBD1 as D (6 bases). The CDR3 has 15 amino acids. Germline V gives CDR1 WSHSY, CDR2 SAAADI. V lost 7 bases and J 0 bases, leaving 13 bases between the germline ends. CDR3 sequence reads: CASTHIQGSGNTIYF. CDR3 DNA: TGCGCCAGCACCCACATACAGGGCTCTGGAAACACCATATATTTT.

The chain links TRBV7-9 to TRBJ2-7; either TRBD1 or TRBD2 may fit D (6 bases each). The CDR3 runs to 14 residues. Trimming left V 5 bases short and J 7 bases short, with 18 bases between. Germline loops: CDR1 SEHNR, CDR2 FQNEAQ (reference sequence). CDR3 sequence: CASSPGGGRGEQYF. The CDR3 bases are TGTGCCAGCAGCCCCGGGGGCGGCCGGGGGGAGCAGTACTTC.

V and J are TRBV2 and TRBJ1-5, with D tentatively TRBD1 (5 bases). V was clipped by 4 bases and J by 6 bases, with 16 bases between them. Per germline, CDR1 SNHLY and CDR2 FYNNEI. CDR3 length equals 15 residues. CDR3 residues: CASSVFQGRGQPQHF. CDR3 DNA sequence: TGTGCCAGCAGTGTATTTCAGGGCCGGGGTCAGCCCCAGCATTTT.

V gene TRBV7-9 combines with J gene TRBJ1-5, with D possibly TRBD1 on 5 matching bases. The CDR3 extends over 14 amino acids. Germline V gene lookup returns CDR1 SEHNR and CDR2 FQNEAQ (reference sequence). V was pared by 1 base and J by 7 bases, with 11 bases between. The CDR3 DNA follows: TGTGCCAGCAGCTTAGACCAGGGAGGACAGCCCCAGCATTTT. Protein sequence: CASSLDQGGQPQHF.

In nucleotides, the CDR3 is TGTGCCTGGGGCGGGCCGAATCAGCCCCAGCATTTT. Its protein is CAWGGPNQPQHF. The genes are TRBV30 and TRBJ1-5, with D unclear. Trimming removed 5 bases from V and 4 bases from J, with 9 bases in between. Looked up from germline, CDR1 is GTSNPN and CDR2 is SVGIG (reference sequence). CDR3 length: 12 amino acids.

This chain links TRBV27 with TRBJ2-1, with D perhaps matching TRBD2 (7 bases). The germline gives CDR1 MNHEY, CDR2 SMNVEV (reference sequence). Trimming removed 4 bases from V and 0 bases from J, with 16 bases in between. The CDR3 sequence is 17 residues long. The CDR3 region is CASSSKGGFPSYNEQFF. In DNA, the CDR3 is TGTGCCAGCAGTTCTAAGGGGGGGTTCCCCTCCTACAATGAGCAGTTCTTC.

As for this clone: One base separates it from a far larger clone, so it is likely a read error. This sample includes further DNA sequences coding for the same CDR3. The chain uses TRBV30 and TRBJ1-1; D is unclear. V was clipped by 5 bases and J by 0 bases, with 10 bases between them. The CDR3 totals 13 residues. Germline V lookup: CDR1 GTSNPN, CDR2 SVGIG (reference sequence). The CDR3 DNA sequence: TGTGCCTGGGACTGGAATATGAACACTGAAGCTTTCTTT. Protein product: CAWDWNMNTEAFF.

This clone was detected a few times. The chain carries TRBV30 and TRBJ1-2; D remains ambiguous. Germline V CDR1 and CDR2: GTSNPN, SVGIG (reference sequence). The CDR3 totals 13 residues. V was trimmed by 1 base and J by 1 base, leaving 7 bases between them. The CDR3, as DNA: TGTGCCTGGAGTGGGTGGTTTAACTATGGCTACACCTTC. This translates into CAWSGWFNYGYTF.

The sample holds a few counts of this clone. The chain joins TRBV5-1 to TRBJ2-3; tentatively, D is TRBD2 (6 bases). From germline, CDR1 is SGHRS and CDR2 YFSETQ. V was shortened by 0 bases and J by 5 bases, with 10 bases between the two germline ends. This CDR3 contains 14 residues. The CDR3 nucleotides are TGCGCCAGCAGCTTGGCGGGAGCCAGAGATACGCAGTATTTT. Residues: CASSLAGARDTQYF.